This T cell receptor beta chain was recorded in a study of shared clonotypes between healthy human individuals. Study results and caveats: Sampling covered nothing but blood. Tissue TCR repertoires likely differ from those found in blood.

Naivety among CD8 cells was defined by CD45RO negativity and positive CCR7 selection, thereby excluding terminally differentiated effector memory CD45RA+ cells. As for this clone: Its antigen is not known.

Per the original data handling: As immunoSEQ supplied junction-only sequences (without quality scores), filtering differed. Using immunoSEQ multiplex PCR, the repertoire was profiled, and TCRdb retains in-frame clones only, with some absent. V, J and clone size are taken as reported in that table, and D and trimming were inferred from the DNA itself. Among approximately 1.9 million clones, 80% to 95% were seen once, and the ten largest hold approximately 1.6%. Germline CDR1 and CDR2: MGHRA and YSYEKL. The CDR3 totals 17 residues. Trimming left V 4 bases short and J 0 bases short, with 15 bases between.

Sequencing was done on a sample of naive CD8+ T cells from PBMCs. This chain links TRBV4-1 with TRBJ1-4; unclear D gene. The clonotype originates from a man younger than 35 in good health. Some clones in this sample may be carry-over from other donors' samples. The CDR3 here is CASSPPGGITTNEKLFF. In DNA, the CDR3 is TGCGCCAGCAGCCCTCCAGGAGGGATAACAACTAATGAAAAACTGTTTTTT.